What follows are 5 T cell receptor delta chains derived from one specimen sequenced in a study of delta chains in infants with herpesvirus infections. PBMC RNA was reverse transcribed using gamma-chain- and delta-chain-specific primers. TCRdb called clones anew from the RT-PCR reads with CATT. Of approximately 1,500 delta-chain clones listed, about 28% are singletons. The source was peripheral blood, collected at time point 3 of longitudinal follow-up. The receptors shown here come from a human donor who was a Ugandan infant, either HIV-exposed or HIV-unexposed (not recorded which).

This clone was recorded once. The rearrangement links TRDV2 to TRDJ1; TRDD3 aligns across 11 bases. This CDR3 region has 16 residues. Germline assignment: CDR1 GEAIGNYY and CDR2 EKD. The junction had 11 bases not matched to a gene; V was cut back by 5 bases and J by 4 bases. The CDR3 DNA is TGTGCCTGTGTCCCACTGGGGGATAAGAAGGGCGATAAACTCATCTTT. It encodes CACVPLGDKKGDKLIF.

The chain joins TRDV1 to TRDJ1; 9 positions match TRDD3. The CDR3 runs 17 residues. From germline, CDR1 is TSWWSYY and CDR2 QGS. V was clipped by 1 base and J by 11 bases; unmatched bases: 17. In DNA form, the CDR3 reads TGTGCTCTTGGGGAACCGGAATCCCGTACTGGGGGAGACAGGCTCATCTTT. Amino acids: CALGEPESRTGGDRLIF.

To note about this clone: The same CDR3 can be traced to other DNA sequences in this sample. The chain employs TRDV1 and TRDJ1; TRDD3 matches at 12 bases. Per germline, CDR1 TSWWSYY and CDR2 QGS. The V segment lost 1 base and the J segment 4 bases; nucleotides outside the gene matches: 25. CDR3 length: 23 residues. This CDR3 reads CALGERGYLGTGGYPLGGDKLIF. The CDR3, as DNA: TGTGCTCTTGGGGAACGCGGCTACTTGGGTACTGGGGGATACCCCTTGGGGGGCGATAAACTCATCTTT.

This chain connects TRDV1 to TRDJ1, with TRDD3 identical over 9 bases. Germline CDR1 and CDR2: TSWWSYY and QGS. Germline trimming cut 4 bases from V and 3 bases from J; bases unmatched to any gene: 27. This CDR3 spans 22 amino acids. The DNA for the CDR3 is TGTGCTCTTGGGGCCCCGGGCTTCCTGCTGCCTGGGGGATTCGTTGGGTCCGATAAACTCATCTTT. It specifies CALGAPGFLLPGGFVGSDKLIF.

This clone occurred once. This sequence may be a read error, since a much larger clone differs from it by one base. The chain has TRDV1 and TRDJ1; 10 bases match TRDD3. The CDR3 totals 23 residues. Trimming at V came to 3 bases and at J to 8 bases, leaving 33 bases not matched to a gene. Germline CDR1 reads TSWWSYY; CDR2 reads QGS. The CDR3 bases are TGTGCTCTTGGGGACCCCCGATCCCGTACCCCATGGGGGATACAATGGGGCGCGGAAAAACTCATCTTT. Its translation is CALGDPRSRTPWGIQWGAEKLIF.